The 6 T cell receptor beta chains below come from one sample, sequenced in a study of shared clonotypes between healthy human individuals. Profiled with immunoSEQ multiplex PCR; TCRdb holds only in-frame clones, not every one. The sample includes roughly 1,600,000 clones, approximately 98.5% of them seen just once. Sequenced material: naive CD4+ T cells sorted from blood. The sample's subset: CD45RA+ positively selected. The receptor set was obtained from a young man in good health.

This clone was seen a single time. The rearrangement joins TRBV18 to TRBJ2-5; 10 nucleotides line up with TRBD2. The germline CDR1 and CDR2 sequences are KGHSH and LQKENI. With V trimmed by 1 base and J by 3 bases, 2 bases remained unmatched. This CDR3 has 15 amino acids. CDR3 sequence: CASSPRGTSEETQYF. The DNA of the CDR3 is TGTGCCAGCTCACCACGAGGGACTAGCGAAGAGACCCAGTACTTC.

This chain connects TRBV18 to TRBJ2-3; 14 positions agree with TRBD2. There are 19 residues in the CDR3. V was pared by 5 bases and J by 3 bases, with 13 bases of the junction left unmatched. Germline CDR1 and CDR2: KGHSH and LQKENI. CDR3: CASSASGTSGRWRTDTQYF. In nucleotides, the CDR3 is TGTGCCAGCTCAGCATCCGGGACTAGCGGGAGATGGAGGACAGATACGCAGTATTTT.

This chain connects TRBV7-6 to TRBJ1-1; D is undetermined. The CDR3 length is 13 residues. Looked up from germline, CDR1 is SGHVS and CDR2 is FNYEAQ. V was pared by 2 bases and J by 1 base, with 5 bases between. CDR3 amino acids: CASSLLPNTEAFF. The DNA for the CDR3 is TGTGCCAGCAGCTTATTACCGAACACTGAAGCTTTCTTT.

This chain connects TRBV9 to TRBJ1-1; D not certain. Germline loops: CDR1 SGDLS, CDR2 YYNGEE. The germline V and J ends were trimmed by 3 bases and 6 bases, with 15 bases remaining between them. The CDR3 loop spans 14 amino acids. For the CDR3, the DNA is TGTGCCAGCAGCGCCGGACCTAACCGCGCTGAAGCTTTCTTT. It translates to CASSAGPNRAEAFF. The complete variable domain, with remaining parts taken from reference TRBV9 and TRBJ1-1, reads DSGVTQTPKHLITATGQRVTLRCSPRSGDLSVYWYQQSLDQGLQFLIQYYNGEERAKGNILERFSAQQFPDLHSELNLSSLELGDSALYFCASSAGPNRAEAFFGQGTRLTVV.

The CDR3 sequence is CASTSPGQGAGSQYF. CDR3 coding DNA: TGTGCCAGCACTTCACCGGGACAGGGGGCTGGGAGCCAGTACTTC. The chain is built from TRBV28 and TRBJ2-5; 12 nucleotides line up with TRBD1. CDR3 length: 15 amino acids. V trimming: 7 bases; J trimming: 10 bases; junction bases outside the gene matches: 13. Germline CDR1 and CDR2: MDHEN and SYDVKM.

On this clone itself: An end of the junction does not agree with germline; a read error may underlie this. The CDR3 reads CASRLRDSGF. CDR3 DNA sequence: TGTGCCAGCAGACTCCGGGACAGCGGCTTC. The J gene is TRBJ2-7, the V gene TRBV6-1, with TRBD1 identical over 7 bases. The CDR3 contains 10 residues. Germline CDR1 is MNHNS and CDR2 is SASEGT.